This is a list of T cell receptor beta chains from one sample in a study of control samples from healthy donors and cancer patients. The assay was immunoSEQ multiplex PCR, and TCRdb's table has in-frame clones only and misses some. The sample has around 250,000 clones, almost 85% seen once. The sample was PBMCs. Receptors originate from a woman aged 55-70 years with lung cancer. Each CDR3 is given with its conserved first and last residue. Fields, in order: V gene, J gene, D gene, clone size, CDR3 protein, CDR3 DNA. D genes are given only for firm matches. Expanded clones get a size class; other rows say once, few or many, or leave the size out.

>TRBV2|TRBJ1-1|.|once
CASSEFGVRNTEAFF
TGTGCCAGCAGTGAGTTCGGGGTCAGGAACACTGAAGCTTTCTTT
>TRBV5-1|TRBJ1-5|.|.
CASSPAGNAGQPQHF
TGCGCCAGCAGTCCCGCGGGCAACGCAGGTCAGCCCCAGCATTTT
>TRBV12-3/TRBV12-4|TRBJ2-3|.|.
CASSLMVTDTQYF
TGTGCCAGCAGTTTAATGGTGACGGATACGCAGTATTTT
>TRBV6-6|TRBJ1-5|.|once
CASSYSTDENQPQHF
TGTGCCAGCAGTTATAGCACAGACGAAAATCAGCCCCAGCATTTT
>TRBV19|TRBJ1-1|.|.
CASISGPRVSEAFF
TGTGCCAGTATTTCGGGACCTCGGGTGTCTGAAGCTTTCTTT
>TRBV15|TRBJ1-3|TRBD1|.
CATSRVGRGAGNTIYF
TGTGCCACCAGCAGAGTCGGCAGGGGGGCTGGAAACACCATATATTTT
>TRBV19|TRBJ2-7|TRBD1|.
CASSRDRASYEQYF
TGTGCCAGTAGTAGGGACAGGGCCTCCTACGAGCAGTACTTC
>TRBV7-3|TRBJ2-1|TRBD2|.
CASSLGSSGRYNEQFF
TGTGCCAGCAGCTTAGGTTCTAGCGGAAGATACAATGAGCAGTTCTTC
>TRBV21-1|TRBJ2-7|.|.
CASSKEARDRGGREQYF
TGTGCCAGCAGTAAAGAGGCACGGGACAGGGGGGGTCGCGAGCAGTACTTC
>TRBV4-2|TRBJ1-6|.|few
CASSQDGVTLHF
TGTGCCAGCAGCCAAGATGGGGTCACCCTCCACTTT
>TRBV24-1|TRBJ1-5|TRBD1|.
CATSPGQFNQPQHF
TGTGCCACCAGTCCGGGACAGTTCAATCAGCCCCAGCATTTT
>TRBV30|TRBJ2-3|.|.
CAWSGGRRWENTDTQYF
TGTGCCTGGAGTGGGGGGCGGAGGTGGGAAAACACAGATACGCAGTATTTT
>TRBV2|TRBJ2-7|.|.
CASTQERYEQYF
TGTGCCAGCACGCAGGAGCGCTACGAGCAGTACTTC
>TRBV12-3/TRBV12-4|TRBJ1-3|TRBD1|.
CASRTTGQDTIYF
TGTGCCAGCAGAACGACAGGGCAAGACACCATATATTTT
>TRBV19|TRBJ1-5|.|few
CASSIGIDSGSEHF
TGTGCCAGTAGTATAGGAATTGACAGCGGGTCGGAGCATTTT
>TRBV29-1|TRBJ1-2|.|.
CSVYSENYGYTF
TGCAGCGTTTATTCAGAGAACTATGGCTACACCTTC
>TRBV7-9|TRBJ2-2|TRBD1|.
CASSQSGQATTGELFF
TGTGCCAGCAGCCAATCGGGACAGGCGACCACCGGGGAGCTGTTTTTT
>TRBV10-3|TRBJ1-2|.|.
CAISGEGHSSRGYTF
TGTGCCATCAGTGGCGAGGGACACTCATCGCGTGGCTACACTTTC
>TRBV5-1|TRBJ2-3|TRBD2|.
CASSPAGASADTQYF
TGCGCCAGCAGCCCGGCGGGAGCCTCGGCAGATACGCAGTATTTT
>TRBV27|TRBJ1-6|.|.
CASSLGVYSPLHF
TGTGCCAGCAGTTTAGGAGTCTATTCACCCCTCCACTTT
>TRBV12-5|TRBJ2-1|TRBD2|.
CASGQIAGGYNEQFF
TGTGCTAGTGGCCAAATAGCGGGGGGCTACAATGAGCAGTTCTTC
>TRBV5-1|TRBJ1-1|.|.
CASSFSEGATEAFF
TGCGCCAGCAGCTTCTCAGAAGGGGCCACTGAAGCTTTCTTT
>TRBV28|TRBJ1-2|TRBD1|.
CAEGQGFNYGYTF
TGTGCAGAGGGACAGGGCTTTAACTATGGCTACACCTTC
>TRBV19|TRBJ1-6|TRBD1|.
CASSIDRGLSPLHF
TGTGCCAGTAGTATCGACAGGGGGCTCTCACCCCTCCACTTT
>TRBV3-1/TRBV3-2|TRBJ1-6|.|.
CASSRTGVGSPLHF
TGTGCCAGCAGCCGGACGGGGGTAGGGTCACCCCTCCACTTT
>TRBV11-2|TRBJ2-5|TRBD2|.
CASSQPLGLAGGETQYF
TGTGCCAGCAGCCAACCCCTCGGACTAGCGGGGGGGGAGACCCAGTACTTC
>TRBV7-9|TRBJ1-1|.|.
CASSLAQGGTEAFF
TGTGCCAGCAGCTTAGCGCAAGGAGGGACTGAAGCTTTCTTT
>TRBV6-1|TRBJ1-2|.|.
CASSEWGVYGYTF
TGTGCCAGCAGTGAATGGGGGGTCTATGGCTACACCTTC
>TRBV19|TRBJ1-2|TRBD1|.
CASSSQRGQDLKGYTF
TGTGCCAGTAGTTCACAACGGGGACAGGACCTCAAGGGCTACACCTTC
>TRBV6-1|TRBJ2-7|.|.
CASSELMREYF
TGTGCCAGCAGTGAATTAATGAGGGAGTACTTC
>TRBV3-1/TRBV3-2|TRBJ1-6|.|few
CASSPSGSGADSPLHF
TGTGCCAGCAGCCCCTCAGGGAGCGGGGCGGATTCACCCCTCCACTTT
>TRBV18|TRBJ2-7|TRBD1|once
CASSPRQGFYEQYF
TGTGCCAGCTCCCCTCGACAGGGATTCTACGAGCAGTACTTC
>TRBV6-1|TRBJ1-2|.|.
CASSEAPDRVYGYTF
TGTGCCAGCAGTGAAGCGCCCGACCGAGTCTATGGCTACACCTTC
>TRBV5-1|TRBJ2-1|TRBD2|.
CASSLGIAGGYNEQFF
TGCGCCAGCAGCTTGGGGATAGCGGGAGGGTACAATGAGCAGTTCTTC
>TRBV2|TRBJ2-1|TRBD1|.
CASVLGGQARVEQFF
TGTGCCAGCGTGCTTGGGGGACAGGCGCGTGTTGAGCAGTTCTTC
>TRBV7-2|TRBJ1-2|.|.
CASRPDRLNGYTF
TGTGCCAGCAGGCCCGACAGGCTTAATGGCTACACCTTC
>TRBV5-6|TRBJ1-2|.|once
CASSLPGGSGYTF
TGTGCCAGCAGCCTCCCTGGGGGTTCAGGCTACACCTTC
>TRBV10-3|TRBJ1-5|.|.
CAISDRTGGSNQPQHF
TGTGCCATCAGTGACAGGACGGGGGGTAGCAATCAGCCCCAGCATTTT
>TRBV29-1|TRBJ2-7|TRBD1|.
CSVSDRGPSYEQYF
TGCAGCGTTTCAGACAGGGGGCCCTCCTACGAGCAGTACTTC
>TRBV13|TRBJ2-1|TRBD1|.
CASSLAVPGQGRPYNEQFF
TGTGCCAGCAGCTTAGCCGTCCCGGGACAGGGAAGGCCCTACAATGAGCAGTTCTTC
>TRBV3-1/TRBV3-2|TRBJ2-5|TRBD1|few
CASSQAVTGRKETQYF
TGTGCCAGCAGCCAAGCGGTGACAGGGCGAAAGGAGACCCAGTACTTC
>TRBV29-1|TRBJ1-2|.|.
CSVDPTGSNYGYTF
TGCAGCGTTGATCCCACAGGGTCTAACTATGGCTACACCTTC
>TRBV7-3|TRBJ1-1|.|.
CASSPGVGVSAEAFF
TGTGCCAGCAGCCCCGGAGTAGGGGTATCGGCTGAAGCTTTCTTT
>TRBV2|TRBJ1-4|.|.
CASRGVSVGEKLFF
TGTGCCAGCAGGGGAGTTTCAGTAGGTGAAAAACTGTTTTTT
>TRBV27|TRBJ2-7|.|few
CASSLQLGAEEQYF
TGTGCCAGCAGTTTACAGCTGGGGGCGGAAGAGCAGTACTTC
>TRBV23-1|TRBJ1-1|TRBD1|.
CASSRRDREFFTEAFF
TGCGCCAGCAGTCGGCGGGACAGGGAGTTCTTCACTGAAGCTTTCTTT
>TRBV5-4|TRBJ2-1|.|.
CASSLDGPGGSYNEQFF
TGTGCCAGCAGCTTGGATGGTCCCGGCGGCTCCTACAATGAGCAGTTCTTC
>TRBV28|TRBJ1-5|.|.
CASSFTRTLRNQPQHF
TGTGCCAGCAGTTTTACACGGACATTACGGAATCAGCCCCAGCATTTT
>TRBV6-5|TRBJ1-1|.|.
CASSTSGNTEAFF
TGTGCCAGCAGTACCAGCGGGAACACTGAAGCTTTCTTT
>TRBV5-4|TRBJ2-5|.|.
CASSPPNRGTQETQYF
TGTGCCAGCAGTCCCCCTAATCGGGGTACCCAAGAGACCCAGTACTTC
>TRBV6-5|TRBJ1-2|.|.
CASSQSGLGGYTF
TGTGCCAGCAGTCAGTCAGGGCTGGGTGGCTACACCTTC
>TRBV5-4|TRBJ1-2|TRBD1|.
CASSIQGMGYGYTF
TGTGCCAGCAGCATACAGGGGATGGGGTATGGCTACACCTTC
>TRBV7-3|TRBJ1-1|.|.
CASSLTPGVTEAFF
TGTGCCAGCAGCTTAACACCAGGAGTCACTGAAGCTTTCTTT